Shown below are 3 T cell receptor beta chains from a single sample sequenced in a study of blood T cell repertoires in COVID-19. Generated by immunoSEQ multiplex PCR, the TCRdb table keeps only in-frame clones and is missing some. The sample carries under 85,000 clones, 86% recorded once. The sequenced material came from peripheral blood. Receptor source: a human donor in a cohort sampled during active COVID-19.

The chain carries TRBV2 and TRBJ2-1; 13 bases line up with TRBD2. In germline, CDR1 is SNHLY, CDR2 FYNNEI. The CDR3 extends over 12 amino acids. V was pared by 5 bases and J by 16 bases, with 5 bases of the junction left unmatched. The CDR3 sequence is CASSLTSGGSFF. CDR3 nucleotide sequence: TGTGCCAGCAGTTTGACTAGCGGGGGGAGTTTCTTC.

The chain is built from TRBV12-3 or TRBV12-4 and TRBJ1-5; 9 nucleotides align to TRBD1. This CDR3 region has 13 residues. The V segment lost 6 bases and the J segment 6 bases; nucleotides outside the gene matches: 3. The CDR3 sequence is CASSWDRAQPQHF. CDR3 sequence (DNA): TGTGCCAGCAGCTGGGACAGGGCTCAGCCCCAGCATTTT.

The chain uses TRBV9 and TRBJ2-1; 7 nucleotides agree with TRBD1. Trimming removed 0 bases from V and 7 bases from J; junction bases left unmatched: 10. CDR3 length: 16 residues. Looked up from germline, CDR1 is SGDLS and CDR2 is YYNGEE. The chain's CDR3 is CASSVDQRGQWNEQFF. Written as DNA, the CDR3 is TGTGCCAGCAGCGTAGATCAGAGGGGGCAATGGAATGAGCAGTTCTTC.